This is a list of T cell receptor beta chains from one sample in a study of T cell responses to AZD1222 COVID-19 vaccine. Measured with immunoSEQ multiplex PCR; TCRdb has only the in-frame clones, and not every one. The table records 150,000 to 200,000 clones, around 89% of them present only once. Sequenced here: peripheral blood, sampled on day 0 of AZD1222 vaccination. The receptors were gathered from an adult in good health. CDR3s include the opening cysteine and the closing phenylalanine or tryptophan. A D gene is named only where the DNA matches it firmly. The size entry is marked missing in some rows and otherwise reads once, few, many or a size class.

TGCGCCAGCAGGTCCGGGACAGGGGATTATGGCTACACCTTC	CASRSGTGDYGYTF	TRBD1	TRBJ1-2	few	TRBV5-1
TGTGCCAGCAGCCCCTTCCCCAGCGGGGGGACCCAGTACTTC	CASSPFPSGGTQYF	TRBD2	TRBJ2-5	few	TRBV7-2
TGTGCTAGCAGCTTATACAGGGGAAGCACCGGGGAGCTGTTTTTT	CASSLYRGSTGELFF	TRBD1	TRBJ2-2	.	TRBV7-7
TGTGCCAGCAGTTACGTTGGCGAGCAGTACTTC	CASSYVGEQYF	.	TRBJ2-7	once	TRBV6-2/TRBV6-3
TGTGCCAGCAGTGAAGACTACGAGCAGTACTTC	CASSEDYEQYF	.	TRBJ2-7	once	TRBV25-1
TGTGCCAGCAGCTTAACTTCAGCCAGGGAATCGAACACCGGGGAGCTGTTTTTT	CASSLTSARESNTGELFF	.	TRBJ2-2	.	TRBV7-3
TGTGCCAGCAGGACTAGGGCTAGCGGCCGGGAGACCCAGTACTTC	CASRTRASGRETQYF	TRBD2	TRBJ2-5	.	TRBV2
TGCGCCAGCAGCCCCGGGACTAGCGGGGGGGACGGGGAGCTGTTTTTT	CASSPGTSGGDGELFF	TRBD2	TRBJ2-2	.	TRBV4-3
TGTGCCTGGCATAATGGGAACTATGGCTACACCTTC	CAWHNGNYGYTF	.	TRBJ1-2	.	TRBV30
TGTGCCAGCAGCTTGAGTCCAGATAGCAATCAGCCCCAGCATTTT	CASSLSPDSNQPQHF	.	TRBJ1-5	.	TRBV5-4
TGTGCCAGCAGCTTAGAGGTAGCCTCCTCCTACGAGCAGTACTTC	CASSLEVASSYEQYF	.	TRBJ2-7	.	TRBV7-8
TGTGCCAGCAGTGGGGGGGTAATGGAGTACGAGCAGTACTTC	CASSGGVMEYEQYF	.	TRBJ2-7	.	TRBV2
TGTGCCAGCAGTCAGGGGACTCCCGAATACAATGAGCAGTTCTTC	CASSQGTPEYNEQFF	.	TRBJ2-1	.	TRBV6-2/TRBV6-3
TGTGCCAGCAGGGGCCGGGACAGATCCTTCGAGCAGTACTTC	CASRGRDRSFEQYF	TRBD1	TRBJ2-7	.	TRBV6-6
TGTGCTAGCAGCATGACAGGGGACTCCGGGCAGCCCCAGCATTTT	CASSMTGDSGQPQHF	TRBD1	TRBJ1-5	.	TRBV3-1/TRBV3-2
TGTGCCAGCAGTGAGTCTTGGGGGGAAGAGTACTTC	CASSESWGEEYF	.	TRBJ2-7	.	TRBV6-1
TGTGCCAGCAGTGAATCACAGGGCTATAATTCACCCCTCCACTTT	CASSESQGYNSPLHF	.	TRBJ1-6	.	TRBV2
TGTGCCAGTAGTACCAATACAGGGGGAGGTGAAAAACTGTTTTTT	CASSTNTGGGEKLFF	TRBD1	TRBJ1-4	few	TRBV19
TGTGCCAGCAGCTTAAGAAACCCTTCCACAGATACGCAGTATTTT	CASSLRNPSTDTQYF	.	TRBJ2-3	.	TRBV7-6